These 23 T cell receptor beta chains share one sample of origin, sequenced in a study of TIL therapy for anti-PD-1-resistant metastatic lung cancer. The libraries were made with immunoSEQ v3. The method was immunoSEQ multiplex PCR; TCRdb's version includes in-frame clones alone and lacks a portion of them. The data hold around 100,000 clones, with about two thirds observed a single time. Time point indicated: pre-treatment sample, taken before nivolumab and TIL therapy. Pleural nodules or supraclavicular lymph nodes made up most of the excised metastases sampled. This specimen consisted of tumor tissue, obtained at baseline. The receptors derive from a person aged 25-85 years with non-small cell lung cancer.

The chain uses TRBV4-1 and TRBJ2-3; D uncertain. CDR3 size: 17 residues. V was trimmed by 7 bases and J by 0 bases, leaving 20 bases between them. The germline gives CDR1 MGHRA, CDR2 YSYEKL. DNA of the CDR3: TGCGCCAGCAAGGTCAGCCAAGGCGGCCTAAGCACAGATACGCAGTATTTT. It encodes CASKVSQGGLSTDTQYF.

This clone has more than one count but fewer than ten. The gene calls are TRBV9 and TRBJ2-2; D call uncertain. Trimming took off 1 base at V and 6 bases at J, with 1 base between the two ends. The V gene's germline CDR1 is SGDLS and CDR2 YYNGEE. The CDR3 sequence is 11 residues long. The CDR3, as DNA: TGTGCCAGCAGCGTATCCGGGGAGCTGTTTTTT. Its protein product is CASSVSGELFF.

The CDR3 coding sequence is TGTGCCAGCAGCCAAGCCGGTGTGGCGTCGCAGTATTTT. It encodes CASSQAGVASQYF. The chain uses TRBV3-1 (or the pseudogene TRBV3-2) and TRBJ2-3; D is unresolved. The CDR3 loop spans 13 amino acids. V lost 1 base to trimming and J lost 10 bases, with 12 bases between them. The germline V gene has CDR1 LGHDT and CDR2 YNNKEL (reference sequence).

The rearrangement joins TRBV14 to TRBJ2-3; D not resolved. CDR3 length equals 14 residues. V shed 4 bases and J shed 0 bases, with 8 bases lying between them. Germline V lookup: CDR1 SGHDN, CDR2 FVKESK. The CDR3 sequence: CASSPIISTDTQYF. DNA of the CDR3: TGTGCCAGCAGCCCCATAATAAGCACAGATACGCAGTATTTT.

This clone was recorded a few times. This chain connects TRBV6-2 or TRBV6-3 to TRBJ2-7; D is perhaps TRBD1 (5 bases). The CDR3 has 13 residues. V shed 6 bases and J shed 5 bases, with 14 bases lying between them. Germline assignment: CDR1 MNHEY and CDR2 SVGEGT. CDR3 coding DNA: TGTGCCAGCAGCCTTGGCAGGGTCCACGAGCAGTACTTC. Translation: CASSLGRVHEQYF.

This clone was counted between two and nine times. The chain recombines TRBV4-3 with TRBJ1-5; D call uncertain. CDR3 length equals 15 residues. V was trimmed by 0 bases and J by 0 bases, leaving 6 bases between them. Germline CDR1 reads LGHNA; CDR2 reads YSLEER. The CDR3 DNA reads TGCGCCAGCAGCCAAGAAAGCTATAGCAATCAGCCCCAGCATTTT. The encoded protein is CASSQESYSNQPQHF.

The rearrangement links TRBV2 to TRBJ1-1, with D tentatively TRBD1 (6 bases). Germline CDR1 SNHLY, CDR2 FYNNEI. The CDR3 covers 15 residues. V dropped 7 bases and J dropped 1 base, with 16 bases sitting between them. CDR3: CASIGGGTRNTEAFF. The CDR3, as DNA: TGTGCCAGCATCGGAGGGGGGACGCGGAACACTGAAGCTTTCTTT.

The rearrangement uses TRBV30 and TRBJ2-7; 14 positions agree with TRBD2. The CDR3 has 15 amino acids. From germline, CDR1 is GTSNPN and CDR2 SVGIG (reference sequence). Germline trimming cut 2 bases from V and 7 bases from J; bases unmatched to any gene: 7. The CDR3 spells CAWSLGTSGSKEQYF. The CDR3 bases are TGTGCCTGGAGTTTGGGGACTAGCGGGAGTAAAGAGCAGTACTTC.

This sequence joins TRBV10-3 and TRBJ1-4; D unresolved. The CDR3 consists of 15 residues. The germline V gene encodes CDR1 ENHRY and CDR2 SYGVKD. V was pared by 0 bases and J by 7 bases, with 12 bases between. The CDR3 protein is CAISESPGLAEKLFF. The CDR3 bases are TGTGCCATCAGTGAGTCGCCGGGGTTGGCTGAAAAACTGTTTTTT.

The V gene is TRBV11-2, the J gene TRBJ2-3; D is perhaps TRBD1 (5 bases). Germline V gives CDR1 SGHAT, CDR2 FQNNGV. V lost 2 bases and J lost 4, with 13 bases in between. This CDR3 contains 15 residues. CDR3 nucleotides: TGTGCCAGCAGCTTAATGGCAGGGAACTCAGATACGCAGTATTTT. As protein: CASSLMAGNSDTQYF.

This chain connects TRBV6-4 to TRBJ1-6; D remains unclear. The CDR3 has 13 amino acids. V lost 5 bases and J 7 bases, leaving 9 bases between the germline ends. Per the germline V gene, CDR1 is MRHNA and CDR2 is SNTAGT. The CDR3 protein is CASSTEINSPLHF. CDR3 in DNA: TGTGCCAGCAGTACAGAAATAAATTCACCCCTCCACTTT.

In this sample, this clone turned up a few times. The V call is TRBV6-1, the J call TRBJ1-5; 8 bases match TRBD1. The ends lost 4 bases at V and 0 bases at J; junction bases unmatched: 5. Looked up from germline, CDR1 is MNHNS and CDR2 is SASEGT. CDR3 length: 16 residues. The CDR3 here is CASSATGDGSNQPQHF. The CDR3 DNA sequence: TGTGCCAGCAGTGCGACAGGGGACGGTAGCAATCAGCCCCAGCATTTT.

The gene calls are TRBV6-1 and TRBJ2-7; D remains unclear. Trimming left V 3 bases short and J 3 bases short, with 9 bases between. The germline gives CDR1 MNHNS, CDR2 SASEGT. The CDR3 loop spans 13 amino acids. CDR3: CASSENRNYEQYF. CDR3 coding DNA: TGTGCCAGCAGTGAGAACAGAAACTACGAGCAGTACTTC.

The chain is built from TRBV7-8 and TRBJ2-3; 7 positions agree with TRBD2. CDR3 length: 17 residues. In germline, CDR1 is SGHVS, CDR2 FQNEAQ. After removal of 4 bases from V and 0 bases from J, the junction contained 10 bases not matched to a gene. The CDR3 DNA sequence: TGTGCCAGCAGCTCCCTTCCACTAGCGCGTAGCACAGATACGCAGTATTTT. This translates into CASSSLPLARSTDTQYF.

The V call is TRBV7-3, the J call TRBJ2-1; no firm D call. The CDR3 runs 14 residues. Germline-derived CDR1 and CDR2 are SGHTA and FQGTGA. Deletions cut 2 bases from V and 7 bases from J, with 12 bases between. This CDR3 is CASSLDGLRNEQFF. CDR3 nucleotide sequence: TGTGCCAGCAGCTTAGATGGGCTTAGGAATGAGCAGTTCTTC. Variable domain in full (rest from reference TRBV7-3 and TRBJ2-1): GAGVSQTPSNKVTEKGKYVELRCDPISGHTALYWYRQSLGQGPEFLIYFQGTGAADDSGLPNDRFFAVRPEGSVSTLKIQRTERGDSAVYLCASSLDGLRNEQFFGPGTRLTVL.

The chain couples TRBV28 to TRBJ2-7, with 8 bases aligning to TRBD1. Trimming cost V 7 bases and J 5 bases; bases outside gene matches: 13. The CDR3 totals 15 residues. Germline-derived CDR1 and CDR2 are MDHEN and SYDVKM. The CDR3 coding sequence is TGTGCCAGCACCCCGGCAGGGGGCCCGAGGAACGAGCAGTACTTC. Translation gives CASTPAGGPRNEQYF.

This clone came up many times. This chain uses TRBV19 with TRBJ1-1, with D hard to call. This CDR3 spans 13 amino acids. V lost 7 bases and J 6 bases, leaving 15 bases between the germline ends. Germline CDR1 and CDR2: LNHDA and SQIVND (reference sequence). The chain's CDR3 is CASNVAMGSEAFF. CDR3 in DNA: TGTGCCAGTAACGTAGCGATGGGGTCTGAAGCTTTCTTT.

The V and J genes are TRBV4-3 and TRBJ1-2; possibly TRBD1 for D (5 bases). Trimming shortened V by 2 bases and J by 4 bases, and 14 bases separated the two germline ends. CDR1 is LGHNA, CDR2 YSLEER, per germline. This CDR3 contains 15 residues. This CDR3 reads CASSQTVGVRYGYTF. DNA for the CDR3: TGCGCCAGCAGCCAAACGGTGGGGGTGCGCTATGGCTACACCTTC.

The rearrangement links TRBV18 to TRBJ2-2; D not resolved. The CDR3 contains 15 residues. The V end lost 6 bases, the J end lost 0 bases, and 11 bases lay between the germline ends. Germline V gene sequence: CDR1 KGHSH, CDR2 LQKENI. CDR3 sequence reads: CASSLWDPNTGELFF. The CDR3 region has the DNA TGTGCCAGCTCTCTCTGGGATCCGAACACCGGGGAGCTGTTTTTT. Based on the CDR3 plus reference TRBV18 and TRBJ2-2, the full variable domain is NAGVMQNPRHLVRRRGQEARLRCSPMKGHSHVYWYRQLPEEGLKFMVYLQKENIIDESGMPKERFSAEFPKEGPSILRIQQVVRGDSAAYFCASSLWDPNTGELFFGEGSRLTVL.

In this sample, this clone turned up once. The rearrangement joins TRBV5-1 to TRBJ1-5; tentative D call: TRBD1 (6 bases). Germline CDR1 SGHRS, CDR2 YFSETQ. The V end lost 0 bases, the J end lost 7 bases, and 11 bases lay between the germline ends. The CDR3 runs 14 residues. This CDR3 reads CASSLDAGGQPQHF. The CDR3 bases are TGCGCCAGCAGCTTGGACGCCGGGGGCCAGCCCCAGCATTTT.

This clone has more than one count but fewer than ten. The V and J genes are TRBV6-6 and TRBJ2-5; possible D gene TRBD1, 5 bases. V was clipped by 6 bases and J by 2 bases, with 16 bases between them. The CDR3 consists of 15 residues. Looked up from germline, CDR1 is MNHNY and CDR2 is SVGAGI (reference sequence). The CDR3 sequence: CASSNDRVRQETQYF. The CDR3 region has the DNA TGTGCCAGCAGCAACGACAGAGTTCGACAAGAGACCCAGTACTTC.

This clone has more than one count but fewer than ten. The rearrangement joins TRBV28 to TRBJ1-2; no reliable D call. CDR1 MDHEN and CDR2 SYDVKM come from the germline V gene. Trimming left V 5 bases short and J 8 bases short, with 18 bases between. The CDR3 is made up of 14 amino acids. The DNA for the CDR3 is TGTGCCAGCAGTACACCCGCCGGTGGAATGGGCTACACCTTC. Translation: CASSTPAGGMGYTF.

V usage is TRBV30 and J usage is TRBJ1-2; weak D call: TRBD1 (5 bases). Trimming shortened V by 8 bases and J by 4 bases, and 14 bases separated the two germline ends. This CDR3 is built from 12 residues. The germline gives CDR1 GTSNPN, CDR2 SVGIG (reference sequence). The CDR3 bases are TGTGCCGTGAACTGGGGGACCTATGGCTACACCTTC. Amino acids: CAVNWGTYGYTF.